This T cell receptor (beta chain) came from a study of Graves' ophthalmopathy and Graves' hyperthyroidism. Diagnostic conclusions were grounded in clinical symptoms, serum thyroxine, TRAb, thyroid ultrasound and orbital computed tomography. This clonotype was counted ten times or more. This CDR3 spans 15 amino acids. V was shortened by 6 bases and J by 0 bases, with 9 bases between the two germline ends. CDR3 regions of TCR beta were amplified from RNA transcripts. In the first round, RT-PCR was carried out with HTBI primers, and a multiplex PCR formed the second round. TCRdb independently ran MiXCR on the multiplex PCR reads; one entry per CDR3 protein. The profile covers over a million distinct CDR3 sequences, with 35% to 40% appearing a single time and around 10% taken by the ten largest.

The V gene is TRBV12-3 or TRBV12-4, the J gene TRBJ1-6; no definite D call. The material sequenced was peripheral blood or thyroid tissue (not recorded which). The clonotype originates from an adult man with Graves' hyperthyroidism. CDR3 sequence: CASRRRSSYNSPLHF. CDR3 sequence (DNA): TGTGCCAGCAGGAGGAGGAGCTCCTATAATTCACCCCTCCACTTT.